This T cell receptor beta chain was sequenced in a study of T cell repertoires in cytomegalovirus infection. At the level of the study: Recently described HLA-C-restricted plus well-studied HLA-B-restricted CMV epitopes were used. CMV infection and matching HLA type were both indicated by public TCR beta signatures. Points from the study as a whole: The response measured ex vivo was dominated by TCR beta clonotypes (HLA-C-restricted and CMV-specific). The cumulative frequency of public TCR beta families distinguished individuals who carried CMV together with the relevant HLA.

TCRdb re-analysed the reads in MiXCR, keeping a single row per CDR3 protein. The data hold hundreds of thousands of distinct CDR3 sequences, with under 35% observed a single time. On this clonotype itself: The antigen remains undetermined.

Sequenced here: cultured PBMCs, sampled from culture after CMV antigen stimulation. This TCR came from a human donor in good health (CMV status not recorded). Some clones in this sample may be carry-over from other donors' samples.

In DNA, the CDR3 is TGTGCCAGCAGGGGCCTTGGACTAGGAAGCACCGGGGAGCTGTTTTTT. Translation: CASRGLGLGSTGELFF. The gene calls are TRBV7-2 and TRBJ2-2; 7 bases agree with TRBD2. CDR1 and CDR2 (germline): SGHTA, FQGNSA. The V and J ends lost 6 bases and 4 bases, in that order; junction bases with no gene match: 11. The CDR3 has 16 amino acids.